This TCR beta chain emerged from a study of beta chain features in type 1 diabetes. Study conclusions and caveats: Patients with Type 1 diabetes showed moderately but significantly shorter TCRB CDR3s in all four CD4+ subsets. Fewer junction insertions and more nucleotide deletions appeared in type 1 diabetes patients.

The sequenced template was cDNA made from the entire isolated RNA. Data came from immunoSEQ multiplex PCR; TCRdb stores just in-frame clones and leaves some out. The profile shows about 740,000 clones, under 15% of them singletons. Comments on this clone: Its antigen is as yet unknown.

V was trimmed by 5 bases and J by 10 bases, leaving 9 bases between them. The CDR3 spans 11 residues. Germline CDR1 is SEHNR and CDR2 is FQNEAQ (reference sequence). Sequenced input: naive CD4+ T cells from blood. This rearrangement joins TRBV7-9 to TRBJ2-1; either TRBD1 or TRBD2 may supply D (6 bases each). The clonotype was recovered from a young man with type 1 diabetes. This CDR3 is CASSGGTEQFF. DNA of the CDR3: TGTGCCAGCAGCGGCGGGACAGAGCAGTTCTTC.